The 22 T cell receptor beta chains listed next were all sequenced from one sample in a study of T cell repertoires in cytomegalovirus infection. TCRdb reanalysed the reads using MiXCR and keeps one entry per CDR3 protein. The data hold some 250,000 distinct CDR3 sequences, with over 8% observed a single time. The sequenced sample was PBMCs. These TCRs come from a human donor in good health (CMV status not recorded). Some clones in this sample may be carry-over from other donors' samples.

This clonotype was recorded at least ten times. The rearrangement joins TRBV7-2 to TRBJ1-5, with D maybe TRBD1 (6 bases). V dropped 6 bases and J dropped 12 bases, with 18 bases sitting between them. CDR1 and CDR2 from the germline V gene are SGHTA and FQGNSA. This CDR3 is built from 13 residues. CDR3 sequence (DNA): TGTGCCAGCAGTCCTTCCCTTCAGGGGATCCAGCATTTT. Translated: CASSPSLQGIQHF. Based on the CDR3 plus reference TRBV7-2 and TRBJ1-5, the full variable domain is GAGVSQSPSNKVTEKGKDVELRCDPISGHTALYWYRQSLGQGLEFLIYFQGNSAPDKSGLPSDRFSAERTGGSVSTLTIQRTQQEDSAVYLCASSPSLQGIQHFGDGTRLSIL.

This clonotype was seen more than once but under ten times. CDR3: CASSSGGAGASYNEQFF. CDR3 sequence (DNA): TGTGCCAGCAGTTCGGGCGGAGCGGGGGCGTCCTACAATGAGCAGTTCTTC. V gene TRBV28 combines with J gene TRBJ2-1; 8 bases line up with TRBD2. V lost 4 bases, J lost 1 base, and 9 bases stayed unmatched. There are 17 residues in the CDR3. The germline CDR1 and CDR2 sequences are MDHEN and SYDVKM.

This sequence joins TRBV6-2 or TRBV6-3 and TRBJ1-1; D gene unclear. V was clipped by 2 bases and J by 5 bases, with 15 bases between them. From germline, CDR1 is MNHEY and CDR2 SVGEGT. The CDR3 loop spans 15 amino acids. CDR3 nucleotides: TGTGCCAGCAGTTACACCGAGGTAGGAGGGACTGAAGCTTTCTTT. It yields the protein CASSYTEVGGTEAFF.

This clonotype was observed many times. V gene TRBV7-2 combines with J gene TRBJ2-1; 8 bases map to TRBD2. Germline trimming cut 6 bases from V and 6 bases from J; bases unmatched to any gene: 10. The CDR3 consists of 15 residues. CDR1 is SGHTA, CDR2 FQGNSA, per germline. Here the CDR3 DNA reads TGTGCCAGCAGGCGACCGGGACTAGACGGCAATGAGCAGTTCTTC. Translated, it gives CASRRPGLDGNEQFF. The whole variable domain, filled in from reference TRBV7-2 and TRBJ2-1, reads GAGVSQSPSNKVTEKGKDVELRCDPISGHTALYWYRQSLGQGLEFLIYFQGNSAPDKSGLPSDRFSAERTGGSVSTLTIQRTQQEDSAVYLCASRRPGLDGNEQFFGPGTRLTVL.

This clonotype has a count of ten or more. V is TRBV7-2 and J is TRBJ2-7, with D unresolved. Germline values: CDR1 SGHTA, CDR2 FQGNSA. The CDR3 covers 14 residues. Trimming cost V 1 base and J 2 bases, with 9 bases left between them. The DNA of the CDR3 is TGTGCCAGCAGCTTAGGAGTTTTAACCTACGAGCAGTACTTC. It yields the protein CASSLGVLTYEQYF.

Many counts were recorded for this clonotype. The chain carries TRBV7-2 and TRBJ1-5; no firm D call. The length of the CDR3 is 14 residues. Trimming took off 5 bases at V and 0 bases at J, with 8 bases between the two ends. Germline V gene data show CDR1 as SGHTA and CDR2 as FQGNSA. CDR3 sequence reads: CASSPRNSNQPQHF. CDR3 DNA sequence: TGTGCCAGCAGCCCCAGGAATAGCAATCAGCCCCAGCATTTT.

CDR3 sequence reads: CSASGELNSPLHF. As DNA, the CDR3 is TGCAGTGCTAGTGGGGAGCTTAATTCACCCCTCCACTTT. The chain recombines TRBV20-1 with TRBJ1-6; D remains ambiguous. The CDR3 runs 13 residues. The ends were cut back, 3 bases at V and 6 bases at J, with 9 bases in the middle. Per germline, CDR1 DFQATT and CDR2 SNEGSKA (reference sequence).

This chain links TRBV12-3 or TRBV12-4 with TRBJ2-1; D remains ambiguous. The CDR3 is 13 amino acids. Trimming stripped 2 bases from V and 10 bases from J, with 12 bases between. The CDR3 region is CASSLLNLGEQFF. Here the CDR3 DNA reads TGTGCCAGCAGTTTATTGAATCTGGGAGAGCAGTTCTTC.

This clonotype was detected only a few times. This rearrangement joins TRBV28 to TRBJ2-5, with 8 bases aligning to TRBD1. J gave up 1 base and V 7 bases, and 8 bases lay outside the gene matches. The CDR3 covers 15 residues. Looked up from germline, CDR1 is MDHEN and CDR2 is SYDVKM. CDR3 nucleotide sequence: TGTGCCAGCACCGGCGCCGGGACAGGCCAAGAGACCCAGTACTTC. The encoded protein is CASTGAGTGQETQYF.

The gene calls are TRBV18 and TRBJ1-4; D is uncertain. This CDR3 is 14 amino acids long. Germline V lookup: CDR1 KGHSH, CDR2 LQKENI. Trimming took 0 bases from V and 3 from J, leaving 5 bases between them. Here the CDR3 reads CASSPPGSNEKLFF. CDR3 nucleotide sequence: TGTGCCAGCTCACCACCAGGGTCTAATGAAAAACTGTTTTTT.

Ten or more counts support this clonotype. This chain joins TRBV25-1 and TRBJ2-7, with D possibly called TRBD1 or TRBD2 (5 bases each). Trimming cost V 3 bases and J 11 bases, with 8 bases left between them. Germline loops: CDR1 MGHDK, CDR2 SYGVNS. The CDR3 extends over 10 amino acids. The CDR3 DNA is TGTGCCAGCAGTGACGGGGCCAAGTACTTC. It is translated as CASSDGAKYF.

On this clonotype itself: A single base separates this from a much larger clone, so it may be a read error. The chain carries TRBV28 and TRBJ2-7; perhaps TRBD1 as D (5 bases). The CDR3 has 13 residues. The germline V gene encodes CDR1 MDHEN and CDR2 SYDVKM. The CDR3 loop is CASSLRQRYELYF. The CDR3, as DNA: TGTGCCAGCAGCCTACGACAGAGGTACGAGCTGTACTTC.

This clonotype has at least ten counts. The V and J genes are TRBV11-3 and TRBJ1-1; unclear D gene. There are 12 residues in the CDR3. CDR1 SGHNT and CDR2 YENEEA come from the germline V gene. The V end lost 7 bases, the J end lost 6 bases, and 12 bases lay between the germline ends. The CDR3 is CASKPLDAEAFF. CDR3 DNA: TGTGCCAGCAAACCTTTAGACGCTGAAGCTTTCTTT.

This clonotype was found many times. The V call is TRBV28, the J call TRBJ2-7; D perhaps matches TRBD1 (5 bases). The CDR3 is 14 amino acids. The germline V gene has CDR1 MDHEN and CDR2 SYDVKM. V lost 3 bases, J lost 2 bases, and 11 bases lay in between. CDR3 nucleotide sequence: TGTGCCAGCAGTTTGCAGGGTCGGGCCTACGAGCAGTACTTC. Its translation: CASSLQGRAYEQYF. Based on the CDR3 plus reference TRBV28 and TRBJ2-7, the full variable domain is DVKVTQSSRYLVKRTGEKVFLECVQDMDHENMFWYRQDPGLGLRLIYFSYDVKMKEKGDIPEGYSVSREKKERFSLILESASTNQTSMYLCASSLQGRAYEQYFGPGTRLTVT.

This clonotype was recorded many times. The chain links TRBV7-2 to TRBJ1-5; perhaps TRBD1 as D (5 bases). The CDR3 consists of 14 residues. Trimming shortened V by 3 bases and J by 5 bases, and 11 bases separated the two germline ends. CDR1 is SGHTA and CDR2 is FQGNSA in the germline V gene. The CDR3 DNA sequence: TGTGCCAGCAGCTTGGGGGGTTTTGATCAGCCCCAGCATTTT. This translates into CASSLGGFDQPQHF.

At least ten counts were recorded for this clonotype. The V and J genes are TRBV7-2 and TRBJ1-1, with a possible D match to TRBD1 (5 bases). Between the trimmed V and J ends, which lost 5 bases and 1 base, there was a span of 14 bases. Germline V lookup: CDR1 SGHTA, CDR2 FQGNSA. The length of the CDR3 is 15 residues. Here the CDR3 DNA reads TGTGCCAGCAGCACCCTGGGACTGAAGAACACTGAAGCTTTCTTT. Amino acids: CASSTLGLKNTEAFF.

This clonotype was counted many times. The rearrangement links TRBV12-3 or TRBV12-4 to TRBJ1-2; TRBD1 matches at 11 bases. This CDR3 has 18 amino acids. V shed 3 bases, J shed 2 bases, and the junction held 11 bases outside the gene matches. Here the CDR3 DNA reads TGTGCCAGCAGTTTGGCTCGGGACAGGGGGGCGCCCAACTATGGCTACACCTTC. Its translation is CASSLARDRGAPNYGYTF.

This chain connects TRBV29-1 to TRBJ2-2, with D possibly being TRBD2 (5 bases). The CDR3 runs 14 residues. Germline loops: CDR1 SQVTM, CDR2 ANQGSEA. Between the trimmed V and J ends, which lost 7 bases and 0 bases, there was a span of 12 bases. DNA of the CDR3: TGCAGCGCGCGGCCTAGCTCGAACACCGGGGAGCTGTTTTTT. It specifies CSARPSSNTGELFF.

The chain has TRBV20-1 and TRBJ1-1, with a possible D match to TRBD1 (5 bases). From germline, CDR1 is DFQATT and CDR2 SNEGSKA (reference sequence). This CDR3 comprises 12 residues. V was clipped by 6 bases and J by 8 bases, with 16 bases between them. As DNA, the CDR3 is TGCAGTGCCGCGGACGGGGGACGAGAAGCTTTCTTT. Encoded protein: CSAADGGREAFF.

A few counts support this clonotype. The V call is TRBV7-2, the J call TRBJ2-3, with 9 bases aligning to TRBD1. Germline CDR1 and CDR2: SGHTA and FQGNSA. Trimming removed 4 bases from V and 1 base from J; junction bases left unmatched: 6. This CDR3 spans 16 amino acids. The DNA for the CDR3 is TGTGCCAGCAGCTCACAGGGGGCGCGGGGCACAGATACGCAGTATTTT. Translating it yields CASSSQGARGTDTQYF. Together with reference TRBV7-2 and TRBJ2-3, the CDR3 gives the full variable domain: GAGVSQSPSNKVTEKGKDVELRCDPISGHTALYWYRQSLGQGLEFLIYFQGNSAPDKSGLPSDRFSAERTGGSVSTLTIQRTQQEDSAVYLCASSSQGARGTDTQYFGPGTRLTVL.

In its sample, this clonotype was seen many times. This chain connects TRBV12-5 to TRBJ1-1; D is possibly TRBD1 (6 bases). Germline V gives CDR1 LGHNT, CDR2 FRNRAP. V dropped 0 bases and J dropped 10 bases, with 9 bases sitting between them. This CDR3 is 12 amino acids long. CDR3: CASGLVGRGAFF. The CDR3 DNA reads as TGTGCTAGTGGTTTGGTGGGCAGGGGAGCTTTCTTT.

This clonotype was seen ten or more times. The chain is built from TRBV20-1 and TRBJ2-5; 8 bases align to TRBD2. CDR1 DFQATT and CDR2 SNEGSKA come from the germline V gene (reference sequence). The CDR3 sequence is 16 residues long. The junction had 7 bases not matched to a gene; V was cut back by 0 bases and J by 1 base. The CDR3 sequence: CSARDWASGFQETQYF. The CDR3 nucleotides read TGCAGTGCTAGAGATTGGGCTAGCGGGTTCCAAGAGACCCAGTACTTC.